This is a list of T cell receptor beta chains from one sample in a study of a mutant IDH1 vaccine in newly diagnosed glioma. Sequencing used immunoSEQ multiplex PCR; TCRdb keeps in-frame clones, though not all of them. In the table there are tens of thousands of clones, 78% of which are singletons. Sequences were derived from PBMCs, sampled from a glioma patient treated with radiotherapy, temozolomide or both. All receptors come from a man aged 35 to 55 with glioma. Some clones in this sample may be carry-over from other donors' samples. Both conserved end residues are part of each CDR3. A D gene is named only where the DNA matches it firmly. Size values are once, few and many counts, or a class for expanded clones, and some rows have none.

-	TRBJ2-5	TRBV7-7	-	TGTGCTAGCAGCTTAGGGGGGATCCAAGAGACCCAGTACTTC	CASSLGGIQETQYF
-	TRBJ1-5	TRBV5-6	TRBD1	TGTGCCAGCAGGCTAGACAGGGAGAACCAGCCCCAGCATTTT	CASRLDRENQPQHF
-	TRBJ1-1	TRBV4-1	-	TGCGCCAGCAGCCAAGGGGTACTTCGGAGGCAGGGTAACACTGAAGCTTTCTTT	CASSQGVLRRQGNTEAFF
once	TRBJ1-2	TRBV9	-	TGTGCCAGCAGCGTAGGCAGGCAGGTTCAATTAGACACCTTC	CASSVGRQVQLDTF
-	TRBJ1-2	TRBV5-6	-	TGTGCCAGCAGCCGCAAAGGGTACTATGGCTACACCTTC	CASSRKGYYGYTF
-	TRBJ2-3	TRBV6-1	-	TGTGCCAGCAGCTGGGGGCCCGATACGCAGTATTTT	CASSWGPDTQYF
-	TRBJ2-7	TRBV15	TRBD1	TGTGCCACCAGCATAAGTTCCGGGACAGGGGGCTACGAGCAGTACTTC	CATSISSGTGGYEQYF
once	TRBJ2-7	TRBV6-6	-	TGTGCCAGCAGTCAAAGGCAGACCTACGAGCAGTACTTC	CASSQRQTYEQYF
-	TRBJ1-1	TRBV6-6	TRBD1	TGTGCCATCGCCATGGGGGGCCCCGGACAGGGACCTGAAGCTTTCTTT	CAIAMGGPGQGPEAFF
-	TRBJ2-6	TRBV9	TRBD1	TGTGCCAGCAGCGTAGCCACAGGGGTTAGTGGGGCCAACGTCCTGACTTTC	CASSVATGVSGANVLTF
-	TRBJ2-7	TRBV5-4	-	TGTGCCAGCAGCGCGAGGCCCTACGAGCAGTACTTC	CASSARPYEQYF
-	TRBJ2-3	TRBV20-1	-	TGCAGTGCACTAGATACAGATACGCAGTATTTT	CSALDTDTQYF
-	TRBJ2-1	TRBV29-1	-	TGCAGCGTATACACCGGACGGACGATTGAGCAGTTCTTC	CSVYTGRTIEQFF
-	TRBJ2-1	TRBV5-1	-	TGCGCCAGCAGCTTGGGGGCTTTAAAACAGGGCCACAATGAGCAGTTCTTC	CASSLGALKQGHNEQFF
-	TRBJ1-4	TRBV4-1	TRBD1	TGCGCCAGCACGGGACAGGGGGTAGAAAAACTGTTTTTT	CASTGQGVEKLFF
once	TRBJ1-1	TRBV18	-	TGTGCCAGCTCACTCACAGGGCTTGAAGCTTTCTTT	CASSLTGLEAFF
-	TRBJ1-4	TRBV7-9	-	TGTGCCAGCAGCTCGTGGGGGGGAGAGGGGGATGAAAAACTGTTTTTT	CASSSWGGEGDEKLFF
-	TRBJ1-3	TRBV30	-	TGTGCCTGGAGTGCCCTCGCCCAGGGGAACACCATATATTTT	CAWSALAQGNTIYF
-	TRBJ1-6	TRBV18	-	TGTGCCAGCTCACCACGTCAAAGGGGGAAGGATTCACCCCTCCACTTT	CASSPRQRGKDSPLHF
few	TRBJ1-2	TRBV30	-	TGTGCCTGGAACCCCGGGATGATTGGCTACACCTTC	CAWNPGMIGYTF
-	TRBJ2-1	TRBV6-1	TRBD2	TGTGCCAGCATTAGCGGGGGGGCCAGGGATGAGCAGTTCTTC	CASISGGARDEQFF
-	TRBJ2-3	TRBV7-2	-	TGTGCCAGCAGCTTAGCTGGGTGGGGGGGCGCAGATACGCAGTATTTT	CASSLAGWGGADTQYF
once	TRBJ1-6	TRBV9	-	TGTGCCAGCAGCGTCAGACAGGATAATTCACCCCTCCACTTT	CASSVRQDNSPLHF
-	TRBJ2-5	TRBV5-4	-	TGTGCCAGCAGGCCGAATCGGGGAGAGGGAGAGACCCAGTACTTC	CASRPNRGEGETQYF
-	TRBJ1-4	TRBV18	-	TGTGCCAGCTCACCCCAGACAGTCTTGCATGAAAAACTGTTTTTT	CASSPQTVLHEKLFF
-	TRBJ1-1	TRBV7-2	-	TGTGCCAGCAGCTTAGCTGAGGGGAACACTGAAGCTTTCTTT	CASSLAEGNTEAFF
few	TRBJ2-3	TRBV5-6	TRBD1	TGTGCCAGCAGCAAGGGGACAGGGGGGTCAGATACGCAGTATTTT	CASSKGTGGSDTQYF
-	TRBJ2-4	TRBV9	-	TGTGCCAGCAGCGTAGATGGGTGGGGGACAAAAAACATTCAGTACTTC	CASSVDGWGTKNIQYF
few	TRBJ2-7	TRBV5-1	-	TGCGCCAGCAGCTTGTATCCAGGGAATTACGAGCAGTACTTC	CASSLYPGNYEQYF